The 21 T cell receptor beta chains given below trace back to one sample, sequenced in a study of patients and donors after allogeneic stem cell transplantation. MiXCR was run by TCRdb on the RT-PCR reads, yielding one entry per CDR3 protein. The sample records roughly 230,000 distinct CDR3 sequences, 11% to 15% being singletons. Sequencing was performed on blood, either unsorted or a sorted T cell fraction (not recorded which). Every receptor here comes from a human donor who was either an allogeneic HSCT recipient or a stem cell or donor lymphocyte infusion donor (not recorded which). It is not recorded whose cells these are; they may come from a transplant donor.

The rearrangement links TRBV6-2 or TRBV6-3 to TRBJ2-2; 8 bases agree with TRBD2. Germline V gene data show CDR1 as MNHEY and CDR2 as SVGEGT. The CDR3 covers 16 residues. With 6 bases clipped from V and 5 bases from J, the junction kept 11 bases outside the gene matches. CDR3 sequence: CASRKLRGGRTGELFF. The DNA of the CDR3 is TGTGCCAGCAGAAAGCTACGGGGGGGCCGAACCGGGGAGCTGTTTTTT.

This clonotype was counted many times. The chain links TRBV5-1 to TRBJ1-5, with TRBD1 as a possible D gene (5 bases). Per germline, CDR1 SGHRS and CDR2 YFSETQ. The CDR3 is 14 residues long. The V end lost 3 bases, the J end lost 5 bases, and 12 bases lay between the germline ends. The CDR3 nucleotides read TGCGCCAGCAGCTCGGGGCAGCCCCATCAGCCCCAGCATTTT. It codes for CASSSGQPHQPQHF. The full variable domain, completed using reference TRBV5-1 and TRBJ1-5, is KAGVTQTPRYLIKTRGQQVTLSCSPISGHRSVSWYQQTPGQGLQFLFEYFSETQRNKGNFPGRFSGRQFSNSRSEMNVSTLELGDSALYLCASSSGQPHQPQHFGDGTRLSIL.

In its sample, this clonotype ranks as medium-sized. The chain uses TRBV4-1 and TRBJ2-5; D is possibly TRBD2 (5 bases). The CDR3 totals 16 residues. Trimming took 1 base from V and 1 from J, leaving 13 bases between them. From germline, CDR1 is MGHRA and CDR2 YSYEKL. The CDR3 DNA follows: TGCGCCAGCAGCCAAGGTTGGGCGAGCGGCCAAGAGACCCAGTACTTC. Its protein product is CASSQGWASGQETQYF.

This sequence joins TRBV3-1 and TRBJ1-1; 10 positions agree with TRBD1. The CDR3 is made up of 13 amino acids. The germline V gene has CDR1 LGHDT and CDR2 YNNKEL (reference sequence). V trimming: 5 bases; J trimming: 6 bases; junction bases outside the gene matches: 3. CDR3 sequence: CASSSGQGSEAFF. The DNA of the CDR3 is TGTGCCAGCAGCTCGGGACAGGGGTCTGAAGCTTTCTTT.

This clonotype was counted ten times or more. This chain links TRBV7-3 with TRBJ2-3; D unresolved. The CDR3 spans 15 residues. CDR1 and CDR2 from the germline V gene are SGHTA and FQGTGA. V was clipped by 2 bases and J by 7 bases, with 16 bases between them. The CDR3 protein is CASSLGSSTLNTQYF. CDR3 in DNA: TGTGCCAGCAGCTTAGGTTCGTCGACGTTGAATACGCAGTATTTT. The whole variable domain, filled in from reference TRBV7-3 and TRBJ2-3, reads GAGVSQTPSNKVTEKGKYVELRCDPISGHTALYWYRQSLGQGPEFLIYFQGTGAADDSGLPNDRFFAVRPEGSVSTLKIQRTERGDSAVYLCASSLGSSTLNTQYFGPGTRLTVL.

This clonotype was observed many times. The chain couples TRBV4-1 to TRBJ2-7; 9 bases align to TRBD2. With 4 bases clipped from V and 7 bases from J, the junction kept 11 bases outside the gene matches. Germline V lookup: CDR1 MGHRA, CDR2 YSYEKL. CDR3 length: 15 residues. The DNA of the CDR3 is TGCGCCAGCAGCCTTCTAGGACTAGCGACGGAAGAGCAGTACTTC. This translates into CASSLLGLATEEQYF.

V and J are TRBV5-5 and TRBJ2-7; 10 positions agree with TRBD1. Germline V CDR1 and CDR2: SGHKS, YYEKEE (reference sequence). The CDR3 is made up of 16 amino acids. V gave up 2 bases and J gave up 3 bases; unmatched junction bases: 8. CDR3 region: CASSFILRTGGYEQYF. The CDR3 bases are TGTGCCAGCAGCTTTATACTCCGGACAGGGGGCTACGAGCAGTACTTC. Drawing the rest from reference TRBV5-5 and TRBJ2-7, the complete variable domain is DAGVTQSPTHLIKTRGQQVTLRCSPISGHKSVSWYQQVLGQGPQFIFQYYEKEERGRGNFPDRFSARQFPNYSSELNVNALLLGDSALYLCASSFILRTGGYEQYFGPGTRLTVT.

The chain joins TRBV5-6 to TRBJ1-2, with a possible D match to TRBD1 (6 bases). The CDR3 totals 17 residues. Germline assignment: CDR1 SGHDT and CDR2 YYEEEE. With 0 bases removed from V and 4 bases from J, the gap between germline ends came to 19 bases. CDR3 amino acids: CASSLEVDRQGSYGYTF. The CDR3 bases are TGTGCCAGCAGCTTGGAAGTTGACAGGCAGGGTAGCTATGGCTACACCTTC.

This clonotype was seen repeatedly, ten times or more. This chain uses TRBV4-1 with TRBJ1-5; possible D gene TRBD1, 5 bases. Germline-derived CDR1 and CDR2 are MGHRA and YSYEKL. Trimming shortened V by 4 bases and J by 5 bases, and 12 bases separated the two germline ends. This CDR3 has 14 amino acids. The CDR3 DNA follows: TGCGCCAGCAGCCCCTGGGGGGAATATCAGCCCCAGCATTTT. It encodes CASSPWGEYQPQHF.

In its sample, this clonotype was seen a few times. The rearrangement links TRBV5-1 to TRBJ1-1; 8 bases match TRBD1. CDR1 and CDR2 (germline): SGHRS, YFSETQ. The CDR3 sequence is 14 residues long. The trim removed 4 bases at V and 5 bases at J, leaving 7 bases unmatched. The CDR3 loop is CASSAGQGKTEAFF. The DNA for the CDR3 is TGCGCCAGCAGCGCCGGACAGGGTAAAACTGAAGCTTTCTTT.

V gene TRBV3-1 combines with J gene TRBJ2-1; D not resolved. The CDR3 consists of 12 residues. The V end was cut by 3 bases, the J end by 15 bases, with 15 bases between. Germline CDR1 and CDR2: LGHDT and YNNKEL (reference sequence). Here the CDR3 reads CASSQEPGPAFF. For the CDR3, the DNA is TGTGCCAGCAGCCAGGAACCGGGTCCAGCGTTCTTC.

This rearrangement joins TRBV13 to TRBJ2-7; tentative D call: TRBD1 (6 bases). CDR1 and CDR2 (germline): PRHDT, FYEKMQ (reference sequence). This CDR3 has 12 amino acids. The V end was cut by 5 bases, the J end by 5 bases, with 10 bases between. CDR3 nucleotide sequence: TGTGCCAGCAGCCCGACAGGCAACGAGCAGTACTTC. It yields the protein CASSPTGNEQYF. Filled out from reference TRBV13 and TRBJ2-7, the complete variable domain reads AAGVIQSPRHLIKEKRETATLKCYPIPRHDTVYWYQQGPGQDPQFLISFYEKMQSDKGSIPDRFSAQQFSDYHSELNMSSLELGDSALYFCASSPTGNEQYFGPGTRLTVT.

The sample holds a few counts of this clonotype. The V gene is TRBV5-1, the J gene TRBJ2-1; 7 bases are a match to TRBD1. CDR1 is SGHRS and CDR2 is YFSETQ in the germline V gene. Trimming cost V 0 bases and J 3 bases; bases outside gene matches: 3. CDR3 length equals 15 residues. The CDR3 protein is CASSLGGQNYNEQFF. Written as DNA, the CDR3 is TGCGCCAGCAGCTTGGGGGGACAGAACTACAATGAGCAGTTCTTC.

The J gene is TRBJ2-1, the V gene TRBV6-1; D possibly corresponds to TRBD2 (6 bases). Trimming removed 7 bases from V and 6 bases from J, with 16 bases in between. Germline CDR1 reads MNHNS; CDR2 reads SASEGT. The CDR3 length is 14 residues. CDR3 region: CASMKSWRGNEQFF. The DNA for the CDR3 is TGTGCCAGCATGAAGTCCTGGCGGGGCAATGAGCAGTTCTTC.

In its sample, this clonotype was seen many times. The CDR3 DNA reads as TGTGCCAGCTCCCCGGGACAGGGGGTATTTCCCGCGACCGAGCAGTACTTC. Protein: CASSPGQGVFPATEQYF. The J gene is TRBJ2-7, the V gene TRBV18; TRBD1 aligns across 11 bases. Germline loops: CDR1 KGHSH, CDR2 LQKENI. The CDR3 is made up of 17 amino acids. With V trimmed by 6 bases and J by 6 bases, 16 bases remained unmatched.

The genes are TRBV24-1 and TRBJ1-2; D gene ambiguous. The CDR3 covers 11 residues. The V end lost 3 bases, the J end lost 10 bases, and 8 bases lay between the germline ends. CDR1 and CDR2 (germline): KGHDR, SFDVKD. CDR3 in amino acids: CATSDTGVYTF. The CDR3 region has the DNA TGTGCCACCAGTGATACTGGGGTCTACACCTTC.

The chain employs TRBV9 and TRBJ2-1; unclear D gene. V lost 3 bases and J lost 9, with 10 bases in between. This CDR3 region has 12 residues. Germline loops: CDR1 SGDLS, CDR2 YYNGEE. The CDR3 DNA reads as TGTGCCAGCAGCGCGCGCCTGGGTGAGCAGTTCTTC. This translates into CASSARLGEQFF.

This clonotype was picked up a small number of times. The chain uses TRBV20-1 and TRBJ2-5, with D unclear. The V end lost 0 bases, the J end lost 5 bases, and 16 bases lay between the germline ends. The length of the CDR3 is 15 residues. CDR1 is DFQATT, CDR2 SNEGSKA, per germline (reference sequence). This CDR3 reads CSARDVGSPRETQYF. The CDR3 DNA sequence: TGCAGTGCTAGAGATGTAGGAAGTCCTCGGGAGACCCAGTACTTC.

This clonotype was counted at least ten times. This sequence joins TRBV9 and TRBJ2-1, with 13 bases that match TRBD2. J lost 6 bases, V lost 4 bases, and 4 bases had no gene match. CDR3 size: 15 residues. The germline gives CDR1 SGDLS, CDR2 YYNGEE. This CDR3 is CASSSGTSGVNEQFF. Written as DNA, the CDR3 is TGTGCCAGCAGCTCCGGGACTAGCGGGGTCAATGAGCAGTTCTTC.

This clonotype was observed a few times. This rearrangement joins TRBV20-1 to TRBJ2-3; a weak D match, TRBD1 (6 bases). V was trimmed by 3 bases and J by 0 bases, leaving 19 bases between them. CDR3 length: 17 amino acids. Looked up from germline, CDR1 is DFQATT and CDR2 is SNEGSKA (reference sequence). This CDR3 reads CSARPIAGTPSTDTQYF. As DNA, the CDR3 is TGCAGTGCTAGGCCGATAGCCGGGACACCGAGCACAGATACGCAGTATTTT.

This chain uses TRBV29-1 with TRBJ2-7; TRBD1 agrees at 7 bases. V lost 6 bases and J lost 13; bases outside the gene matches: 12. Per germline, CDR1 SQVTM and CDR2 ANQGSEA. The CDR3 contains 11 residues. As DNA, the CDR3 is TGCAGCGTCCGCCAAGGACAGGAGGTTTACTTC. It codes for CSVRQGQEVYF.